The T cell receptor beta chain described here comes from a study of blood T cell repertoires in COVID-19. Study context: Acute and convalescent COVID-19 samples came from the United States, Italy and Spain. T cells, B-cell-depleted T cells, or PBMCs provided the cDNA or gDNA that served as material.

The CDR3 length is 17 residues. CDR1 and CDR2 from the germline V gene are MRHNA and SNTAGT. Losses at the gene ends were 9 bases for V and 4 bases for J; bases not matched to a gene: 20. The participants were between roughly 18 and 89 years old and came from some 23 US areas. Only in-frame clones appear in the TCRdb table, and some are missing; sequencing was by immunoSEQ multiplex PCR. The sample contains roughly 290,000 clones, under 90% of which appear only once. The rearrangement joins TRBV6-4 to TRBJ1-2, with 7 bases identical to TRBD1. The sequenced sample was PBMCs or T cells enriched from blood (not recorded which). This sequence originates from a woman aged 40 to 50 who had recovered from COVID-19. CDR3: CARRGQGVSATGYGYTF. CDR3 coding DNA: TGTGCCAGAAGGGGGCAGGGGGTCTCCGCGACTGGCTATGGCTACACCTTC.